The clone carrying this T cell receptor (beta chain) was seen only a few times. The antigen is not known. Input was about a million sorted T cells, either CD4+ or CD8+. Each TCR transcript was tagged with a 10-nucleotide random UMI during 5'RACE. Via MiXCR, TCRdb re-called the 5' RACE reads, giving one row per CDR3 protein. Of over 13,000 distinct CDR3 sequences listed, roughly 7% are singletons. This specimen comes from a study of neurological immune-mediated disorders. Notes on the study in general: The study found no CDR3 amino acid sequences shared by expanded clones across subjects, suggesting private repertoires in all groups. The greatest TCR clonal expansion appeared in HTLV-1-associated myelopathy and the smallest, falling below healthy controls, in multiple sclerosis.

V was clipped by 2 bases and J by 0 bases, with 12 bases between them. The CDR3 is 16 amino acids. Germline CDR1 reads SGDLS; CDR2 reads YYNGEE. The clonotype was recovered from a woman in her thirties or forties in good health. Sequencing was performed on CD8+ T cells from blood. The rearrangement uses TRBV9 and TRBJ1-3; no firm D call. The CDR3 bases are TGTGCCAGCAGCGTGGCGACCGAAATCTCTGGAAACACCATATATTTT. This translates into CASSVATEISGNTIYF.